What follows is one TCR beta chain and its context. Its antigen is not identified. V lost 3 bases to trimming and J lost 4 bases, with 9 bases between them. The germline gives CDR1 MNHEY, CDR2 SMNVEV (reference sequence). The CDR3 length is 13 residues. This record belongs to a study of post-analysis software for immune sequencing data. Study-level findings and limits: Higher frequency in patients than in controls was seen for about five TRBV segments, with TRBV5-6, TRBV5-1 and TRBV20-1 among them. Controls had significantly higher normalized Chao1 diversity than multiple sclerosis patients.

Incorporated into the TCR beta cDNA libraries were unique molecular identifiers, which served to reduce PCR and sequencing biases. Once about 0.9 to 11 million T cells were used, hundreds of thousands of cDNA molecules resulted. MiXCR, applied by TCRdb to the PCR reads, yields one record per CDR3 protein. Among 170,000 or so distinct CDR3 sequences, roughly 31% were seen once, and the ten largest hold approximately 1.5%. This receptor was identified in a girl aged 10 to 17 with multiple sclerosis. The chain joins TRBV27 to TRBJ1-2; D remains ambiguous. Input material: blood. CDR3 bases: TGTGCCAGCAGTTTCTCTACTAGCTATGGCTACACCTTC. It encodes CASSFSTSYGYTF.